Listed here are 27 T cell receptor beta chains from one sample, sequenced in a study of cytomegalovirus exposure and HLA in healthy donors. Sequencing used immunoSEQ multiplex PCR; TCRdb keeps in-frame clones, though not all of them. The sample holds 150,000 to 160,000 clones; about 86% are singletons and the top ten take roughly 1.9%. Input material: PBMCs. These receptors came from a human donor in good health.

V is TRBV7-7 and J is TRBJ2-5; D ambiguous. The CDR3 has 13 amino acids. V shed 1 base and J shed 7 bases, with 10 bases lying between them. Per germline, CDR1 SSHAT and CDR2 FNYEAQ (reference sequence). CDR3 sequence reads: CASSLVIDATQYF. In DNA form, the CDR3 reads TGTGCCAGCAGCTTAGTAATAGATGCGACCCAGTACTTC.

The chain combines TRBV7-9 with TRBJ2-1; D may be TRBD2 (7 bases). The CDR3 totals 14 residues. Germline-derived CDR1 and CDR2 are SEHNR and FQNEAQ (reference sequence). The germline V and J ends were trimmed by 1 base and 8 bases, with 12 bases remaining between them. In DNA, the CDR3 is TGTGCCAGCAGCTTAGATCGGGGGGCCGATGAGCAGTTCTTC. It translates to CASSLDRGADEQFF.

Concerning this clone: Other nucleotide sequences in the sample specify the same CDR3. This chain uses TRBV5-6 with TRBJ1-1; no clear D gene. The V end lost 0 bases, the J end lost 1 base, and 4 bases lay between the germline ends. CDR3 length equals 13 residues. CDR1 SGHDT and CDR2 YYEEEE come from the germline V gene. CDR3 region: CASSLAGNTEAFF. The CDR3, as DNA: TGTGCCAGCAGCTTGGCGGGGAACACTGAAGCTTTCTTT.

The chain is built from TRBV10-1 and TRBJ2-1, with unresolved D. Trimming took 6 bases from V and 0 from J, leaving 12 bases between them. CDR3 length: 15 amino acids. Germline V gene sequence: CDR1 WNHNN, CDR2 SYGVQD (reference sequence). In nucleotides, the CDR3 is TGCGCCAGCAGGGCATTTGGCAGCTCCTACAATGAGCAGTTCTTC. Residues: CASRAFGSSYNEQFF.

CDR3 amino acids: CAIGDRGEGPQHF. CDR3 nucleotide sequence: TGTGCCATCGGCGACAGGGGCGAGGGGCCCCAGCATTTT. The chain carries TRBV10-3 and TRBJ1-5; 8 nucleotides align to TRBD1. CDR3 length: 13 amino acids. Per the germline V gene, CDR1 is ENHRY and CDR2 is SYGVKD. The V segment lost 8 bases and the J segment 9 bases; nucleotides outside the gene matches: 9.

The chain carries TRBV14 and TRBJ2-5; D is perhaps TRBD2 (6 bases). V was cut by 0 bases and J by 5 bases, with 19 bases left in between. From germline, CDR1 is SGHDN and CDR2 FVKESK. The CDR3 is made up of 17 amino acids. CDR3 nucleotides: TGTGCCAGCAGCCAAGATTATGGGGGAGGATCTGAGGAGACCCAGTACTTC. Amino acids: CASSQDYGGGSEETQYF.

This sequence joins TRBV7-3 and TRBJ2-7; TRBD2 is a possible D gene (5 bases). With 1 base removed from V and 2 bases from J, the gap between germline ends came to 9 bases. The CDR3 contains 14 residues. Looked up from germline, CDR1 is SGHTA and CDR2 is FQGTGA. CDR3: CASSLRGDTYEQYF. In nucleotides, the CDR3 is TGTGCCAGCAGCTTAAGGGGAGACACCTACGAGCAGTACTTC.

The genes are TRBV25-1 and TRBJ2-2; D perhaps matches TRBD1 (5 bases). The V gene's germline CDR1 is MGHDK and CDR2 SYGVNS. Trimming took 9 bases from V and 2 from J, leaving 16 bases between them. This CDR3 is built from 15 residues. The CDR3 reads CASTFDSSNTGELFF. In DNA, the CDR3 is TGTGCCAGTACTTTTGACAGTTCCAACACCGGGGAGCTGTTTTTT.

This chain joins TRBV28 and TRBJ1-5, with D tentatively TRBD1 (6 bases). Germline V CDR1 and CDR2: MDHEN, SYDVKM. The CDR3 covers 14 residues. The germline V and J ends were trimmed by 4 bases and 6 bases, with 13 bases remaining between them. The CDR3 loop reads CASSSHRDIQPQHF. CDR3 in DNA: TGTGCCAGCAGTTCACACAGGGATATTCAGCCCCAGCATTTT.

The genes are TRBV28 and TRBJ1-2; D is unresolved. Germline V lookup: CDR1 MDHEN, CDR2 SYDVKM. The CDR3 totals 11 residues. Trimming stripped 7 bases from V and 6 bases from J, with 9 bases between. The CDR3 protein is CASMEFDGYTF. As DNA, the CDR3 is TGTGCCAGCATGGAGTTCGATGGCTACACCTTC.

This chain joins TRBV2 and TRBJ2-2; D is unclear. The CDR3 length is 15 residues. Trimming shortened V by 3 bases and J by 5 bases, and 13 bases separated the two germline ends. CDR1 is SNHLY and CDR2 is FYNNEI in the germline V gene. CDR3: CASSDARGTTGELFF. The CDR3 DNA reads TGTGCCAGCAGTGACGCGCGCGGTACAACCGGGGAGCTGTTTTTT.

This clone showed up just once. V is TRBV4-3 and J is TRBJ1-2; D uncertain. V was clipped by 0 bases and J by 4 bases, with 15 bases between them. The CDR3 totals 16 residues. Germline loops: CDR1 LGHNA, CDR2 YSLEER. The CDR3 sequence is CASSQERSQPLYGYTF. The DNA for the CDR3 is TGCGCCAGCAGCCAAGAACGGAGTCAGCCTCTCTATGGCTACACCTTC.

CDR3 coding DNA: TGCGCCAGCAGCCAGGGACAGCAGTACTATGAAGCTTTCTTT. Amino acid sequence: CASSQGQQYYEAFF. The chain combines TRBV4-1 with TRBJ1-1; 7 nucleotides match TRBD1. The CDR3 is 14 residues long. CDR1 MGHRA and CDR2 YSYEKL come from the germline V gene. Trimming took 3 bases from V and 7 from J; bases not matched to a gene: 8.

The chain links TRBV5-6 to TRBJ1-4; TRBD1 might be the D (6 bases). The germline V gene has CDR1 SGHDT and CDR2 YYEEEE. Trimming cost V 4 bases and J 1 base, with 17 bases left between them. The CDR3 is made up of 17 amino acids. CDR3 nucleotides: TGTGCCAGCAGCGCGACTCAAACAGGGTTAACTAATGAAAAACTGTTTTTT. Its protein product is CASSATQTGLTNEKLFF.

CDR3 in amino acids: CASSLQGAAGNTIYF. The DNA of the CDR3 is TGTGCCAGCAGTCTACAGGGGGCAGCTGGAAACACCATATATTTT. The chain has TRBV7-9 and TRBJ1-3, with 9 positions matching TRBD1. Germline values: CDR1 SEHNR, CDR2 FQNEAQ (reference sequence). The CDR3 covers 15 residues. V trimming: 6 bases; J trimming: 2 bases; junction bases outside the gene matches: 5.

The chain uses TRBV6-1 and TRBJ1-2; weak D call: TRBD1 (5 bases). Germline lookup yields CDR1 MNHNS and CDR2 SASEGT. This CDR3 contains 14 residues. The V and J ends lost 5 bases and 6 bases respectively, with 16 bases between them. CDR3 amino acids: CASSTPGMGNGYTF. Written as DNA, the CDR3 is TGTGCCAGCAGTACGCCAGGGATGGGAAATGGCTACACCTTC.

The V and J genes are TRBV7-9 and TRBJ1-1, with a weak D call TRBD1 (6 bases). Germline lookup yields CDR1 SEHNR and CDR2 FQNEAQ (reference sequence). V was cut by 5 bases and J by 0 bases, with 13 bases left in between. The CDR3 has 15 amino acids. The CDR3 region is CASSLLTGMNTEAFF. In DNA form, the CDR3 reads TGTGCCAGCAGCCTATTGACAGGCATGAACACTGAAGCTTTCTTT. Together with reference TRBV7-9 and TRBJ1-1, the CDR3 gives the full variable domain: DTGVSQNPRHKITKRGQNVTFRCDPISEHNRLYWYRQTLGQGPEFLTYFQNEAQLEKSRLLSDRFSAERPKGSFSTLEIQRTEQGDSAMYLCASSLLTGMNTEAFFGQGTRLTVV.

The CDR3 loop reads CSAPRAETQYF. The CDR3, as DNA: TGCAGTGCCCCCAGGGCAGAGACCCAGTACTTC. The rearrangement links TRBV20-1 to TRBJ2-5, with D possibly being TRBD1 (5 bases). Germline V gene data show CDR1 as DFQATT and CDR2 as SNEGSKA (reference sequence). Trimming took off 6 bases at V and 4 bases at J, with 9 bases between the two ends. The CDR3 has 11 residues.

The rearrangement uses TRBV5-1 and TRBJ1-6; TRBD1 agrees at 7 bases. J was trimmed by 5 bases and V by 2 bases; bases with no gene match: 4. CDR1 is SGHRS, CDR2 YFSETQ, per germline. The CDR3 runs 15 residues. The CDR3 sequence: CASSLPGTDNSPLHF. CDR3 DNA: TGCGCCAGCAGCTTACCGGGGACAGATAATTCACCCCTCCACTTT.

The rearrangement links TRBV7-2 to TRBJ1-2; no clear D gene. The CDR3 runs to 14 residues. The V end was cut by 4 bases, the J end by 1 base, with 10 bases between. Germline V gene sequence: CDR1 SGHTA, CDR2 FQGNSA. The CDR3 loop reads CASSSPVVNYGYTF. The DNA for the CDR3 is TGTGCCAGCAGCTCGCCGGTGGTTAACTATGGCTACACCTTC.

The CDR3 DNA is TGTGCCAGCAGCGAAACTGGAAGGGGCGGCTACACCTTC. Translating gives CASSETGRGGYTF. The rearrangement joins TRBV2 to TRBJ1-2, with D possibly being TRBD1 (5 bases). CDR3 length equals 13 residues. V lost 6 bases and J lost 8, with 16 bases in between. The germline CDR1 and CDR2 sequences are SNHLY and FYNNEI.

The chain carries TRBV19 and TRBJ1-5; possibly TRBD1 for D (5 bases). The CDR3 runs to 13 residues. V lost 6 bases, J lost 1 base, and 7 bases lay in between. Germline lookup yields CDR1 LNHDA and CDR2 SQIVND (reference sequence). The CDR3 loop reads CASSRQSNQPQHF. The CDR3 nucleotides read TGTGCCAGTAGCCGACAGAGCAATCAGCCCCAGCATTTT.

The chain combines TRBV5-1 with TRBJ1-2; D not resolved. The CDR3 loop spans 13 amino acids. The germline V gene has CDR1 SGHRS and CDR2 YFSETQ. V was pared by 6 bases and J by 4 bases, with 13 bases between. The CDR3 nucleotides read TGCGCCAGCACAACTAAGGATGGCTATGGCTACACCTTC. Its translation: CASTTKDGYGYTF.

The chain links TRBV20-1 to TRBJ2-1; tentatively, D is TRBD2 (5 bases). V lost 8 bases and J 0 bases, leaving 5 bases between the germline ends. The CDR3 loop spans 11 amino acids. In germline, CDR1 is DFQATT, CDR2 SNEGSKA (reference sequence). For the CDR3, the DNA is TGCAGTCGGGACTCCTACAATGAGCAGTTCTTC. Translation gives CSRDSYNEQFF.

There are a few counts of this clone. The gene calls are TRBV2 and TRBJ1-3; TRBD1 matches at 9 bases. CDR3 length: 17 amino acids. Trimming at V came to 6 bases and at J to 1 base, leaving 10 bases not matched to a gene. Looked up from germline, CDR1 is SNHLY and CDR2 is FYNNEI. For the CDR3, the DNA is TGTGCCAGCAGACCGGGACAGGGAAACGGGTCTGGAAACACCATATATTTT. This sequence encodes CASRPGQGNGSGNTIYF.

This rearrangement joins TRBV5-5 to TRBJ2-3; tentative D call: TRBD2 (6 bases). This CDR3 region has 16 residues. Trimming shortened V by 4 bases and J by 2 bases, and 17 bases separated the two germline ends. CDR1 SGHKS and CDR2 YYEKEE come from the germline V gene (reference sequence). The CDR3 region has the DNA TGTGCCAGCAGCCGAGGAGGAGGGCCCGTCACAGATACGCAGTATTTT. This gives the protein CASSRGGGPVTDTQYF.

The chain links TRBV13 to TRBJ1-1; 9 nucleotides match TRBD1. Per germline, CDR1 PRHDT and CDR2 FYEKMQ (reference sequence). Unmatched junction bases numbered 18, after V lost 7 bases and J lost 0 bases. This CDR3 has 19 residues. The CDR3 nucleotides read TGTGCCAGCATCGGAAGGGGACAGGGCTTCACAATCATGAACACTGAAGCTTTCTTT. This sequence encodes CASIGRGQGFTIMNTEAFF.